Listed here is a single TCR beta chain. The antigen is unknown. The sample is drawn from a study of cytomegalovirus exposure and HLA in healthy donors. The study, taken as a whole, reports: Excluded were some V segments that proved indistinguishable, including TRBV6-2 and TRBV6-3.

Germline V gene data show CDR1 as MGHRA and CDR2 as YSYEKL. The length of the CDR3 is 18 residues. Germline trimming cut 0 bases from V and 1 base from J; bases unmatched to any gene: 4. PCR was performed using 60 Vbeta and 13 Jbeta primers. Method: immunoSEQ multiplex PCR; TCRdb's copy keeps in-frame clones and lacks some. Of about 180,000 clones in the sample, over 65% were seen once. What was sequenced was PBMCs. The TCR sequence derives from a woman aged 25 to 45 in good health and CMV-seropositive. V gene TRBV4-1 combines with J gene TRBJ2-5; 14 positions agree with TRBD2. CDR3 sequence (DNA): TGCGCCAGCAGCCAAGATATCGGGACTAGCGGGAGCCAAGAGACCCAGTACTTC. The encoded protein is CASSQDIGTSGSQETQYF.